This T cell receptor (beta chain) was sequenced for a study of blood T cell repertoires in COVID-19 (TCRdb year 2020). For context, the study as a whole: Collaborator samples came from the United States, Italy and Spain and covered acute and convalescent phases of COVID-19. The sample metadata nearly always contained a de-identified subject ID, COVID-19 status, age in years and sex. Samples came from the ongoing ImmuneRACE study (first 160 participants) plus 1,254 subjects from 6 global collaborators. The repertoires were released in a freely available public database meant as a resource for research on the immune response to SARS-CoV-2. HLA class I and class II types, where available, came from metadata supplied by the sample provider rather than from assay-based typing. Subjects who had been exposed to COVID-19, were actively infected with it, or had recovered from it provided the deeply sampled blood TCRbeta repertoires that made up the dataset. The prospective study material was composed of cDNA or gDNA derived from T cells, B-cell-depleted T cells, or PBMCs.

General findings and caveats noted by the study authors: The amount of clinical and demographic metadata varied by source and participant and was provided uncurated.

In the case of this clone: Its target antigen remains unknown. No base-level quality is on record; no much larger clone is a single base apart.

Whole blood was collected in K2EDTA tubes by collaborating institutions according to the institutions' own protocols. For TCRbeta analysis, collaborators shipped samples as frozen whole blood, isolated PBMCs, or DNA extracted from either of those sample types. TCRbeta CDR3 regions were amplified from genomic DNA by means of the immunoSEQ Assay, a bias-controlled multiplex PCR. The paper's data handling went like this. The number of nucleated cells in each sample was estimated by amplification of reference gene primers within the assay. To quantify the absolute abundance of each unique TCRbeta CDR3 rearrangement, sequence reads were collapsed and filtered. For each sample, productive Simpson clonality was calculated as the square root of Simpson's diversity index over productive rearrangements. TCRdb provides this immuneACCESS table in a form limited to in-frame rearrangements. Some clones are lacking; in checked studies, under half of them reflect an unresolved V gene, and why the rest are absent is not known. The V and J calls and clone size come from that table; D and trimming were worked out from the DNA. Across this sample there are fewer than 250,000 clones, with about nine tenths seen only once. About 5% of the sample lies in the top ten.

The CDR3 measures 17 amino acids from cysteine to phenylalanine. Only the CDR3 DNA stays, 51 bases, in frame from base 1. V loses 2 bases, J loses 1 base, and the germline ends lie 12 bases apart. CDR1 and CDR2 (LGHNT, FRNRAP) derive from the germline V gene. The receptor's source is a woman aged 40-49 years with acute or convalescent COVID-19. The sequence joins TRBV12-5 to TRBJ2-6, and perhaps TRBD1 as D gene, on 6 matching bases. Material for sequencing was peripheral blood. The encoded CDR3 is CASGLIVGGSGANVLTF. The nucleotide sequence is TGTGCTAGTGGTTTGATAGTAGGGGGATCTGGGGCCAACGTCCTGACTTTC.